This TCR beta chain was sequenced for a study of cytomegalovirus exposure and HLA in healthy donors. Produced via immunoSEQ multiplex PCR; TCRdb's table is partial and in-frame only. This table holds 100,000 to 150,000 clones, 90% to 97% found once. The CDR3 sequence is 14 residues long. V was pared by 4 bases and J by 6 bases, with 13 bases between. The germline CDR1 and CDR2 sequences are MNHEY and SMNVEV (reference sequence). As regards this clone: Antigen: not known.

It was the approximately 110-subject validation cohort, separate from the roughly 700-subject first cohort, to which the donors belonged. Findings and caveats of the study: According to a subsequent analysis, TCR clusters from the first cohort were inclined to appear together in the 120 validation repertoires. Rare TCR sequences predominated, though certain public TCRs were found in many donors. Reports described diagnosis of cytomegalovirus status by the classifier as highly specific and sensitive.

The chain combines TRBV27 with TRBJ1-5; a weak D match, TRBD1 (5 bases). The TCR comes from a man between 18 and 29 years old in good health and CMV-seronegative. The specimen was PBMCs. CDR3 residues: CASSSREAGQPQHF. The CDR3 DNA is TGTGCCAGCAGTTCCAGGGAGGCAGGTCAGCCCCAGCATTTT.